This T cell receptor (beta chain) derives from a study of PD-1 blockade in classical Hodgkin lymphoma. Findings of the study overall: In CD4+ cells, TCR diversity went up significantly by C4D1, but in CD8+ cells it did not.

There are 13 residues in the CDR3. Trimming stripped 6 bases from V and 8 bases from J, with 11 bases between. CDR1 is MRHNA, CDR2 SNTAGT, per germline. Comments on this clone: What it binds is unknown.

Sequencing was performed with immunoSEQ multiplex PCR; in TCRdb, only in-frame clones are kept and a portion is missing. The sample records over 25,000 clones, approximately 72% being singletons. Every single patient, without exception, relapsed after autologous stem cell transplantation, and brentuximab vedotin exposure varied. This clonotype was obtained from a human donor with classical Hodgkin lymphoma. The sample consisted of peripheral blood mononuclear cells (PBMCs), taken before the second cycle of nivolumab. V gene TRBV6-4 combines with J gene TRBJ1-6, with D unclear. CDR3: CASSQRFDSPLHF. CDR3 DNA sequence: TGTGCCAGCAGCCAGAGGTTTGATTCACCCCTCCACTTT.